Below, 23 T cell receptor beta chains from the same sample are listed, as sequenced in a study of early T cells in non-severe SARS-CoV-2 infection. One entry per CDR3 protein, called by TCRdb with MiXCR from the 5' RACE reads. The data show roughly 100,000 distinct CDR3 sequences, approximately 14% seen once. The sample taken for sequencing was whole blood. Every receptor here comes from an adult who was a healthcare worker with PCR-confirmed SARS-CoV-2 infection or an uninfected control (not recorded which).

This clonotype was observed a few times. The chain uses TRBV5-1 and TRBJ2-7, with D possibly TRBD2 on 5 matching bases. The CDR3 spans 14 residues. With 0 bases removed from V and 5 bases from J, the gap between germline ends came to 12 bases. Germline CDR1 reads SGHRS; CDR2 reads YFSETQ. The CDR3 DNA is TGCGCCAGCAGCTTGGCACTAGTGGTCGACGAGCAGTACTTC. Translated, it gives CASSLALVVDEQYF.

The chain is built from TRBV20-1 and TRBJ1-1; D possibly corresponds to TRBD1 (6 bases). Trimming shortened V by 2 bases and J by 3 bases, and 16 bases separated the two germline ends. Germline V gene lookup returns CDR1 DFQATT and CDR2 SNEGSKA (reference sequence). The CDR3 has 15 amino acids. As DNA, the CDR3 is TGCAGTGCTAGACGGAACAGGGCAACGGACACTGAAGCTTTCTTT. This codes for CSARRNRATDTEAFF.

This clonotype was found a few times. The chain uses TRBV6-1 and TRBJ2-7, with TRBD2 identical over 9 bases. With 5 bases clipped from V and 1 base from J, the junction kept 3 bases outside the gene matches. The germline CDR1 and CDR2 sequences are MNHNS and SASEGT. This CDR3 has 14 amino acids. The CDR3 is CASSRTSDSYEQYF. Written as DNA, the CDR3 is TGTGCCAGCAGTAGGACTAGCGATTCCTACGAGCAGTACTTC.

This clonotype was counted at least ten times. The chain has TRBV28 and TRBJ2-1; D possibly matches TRBD1 or TRBD2 (6 bases each). From germline, CDR1 is MDHEN and CDR2 SYDVKM. The CDR3 consists of 15 residues. V was cut by 7 bases and J by 2 bases, with 15 bases left in between. For the CDR3, the DNA is TGTGCCAGCACCGAGGGGGGCGGTACCTACAATGAGCAGTTCTTC. This codes for CASTEGGGTYNEQFF.

This clonotype was seen a few times. V usage is TRBV7-9 and J usage is TRBJ1-5; D is unresolved. Trimming took off 5 bases at V and 3 bases at J, with 17 bases between the two ends. Germline loops: CDR1 SEHNR, CDR2 FQNEAQ (reference sequence). The CDR3 spans 16 residues. The chain's CDR3 is CASSDTKGGSNQPQHF. The CDR3 bases are TGTGCCAGCAGCGATACTAAGGGTGGTTCCAATCAGCCCCAGCATTTT.

This clonotype was counted only a few times. The V gene is TRBV11-2, the J gene TRBJ2-3, with 7 bases identical to TRBD1. V gave up 5 bases and J gave up 1 base; unmatched junction bases: 3. Germline V gene lookup returns CDR1 SGHAT and CDR2 FQNNGV. CDR3 length equals 14 residues. The CDR3 loop is CASSPDRGTDTQYF. The CDR3, as DNA: TGTGCCAGCAGCCCCGACAGGGGCACAGATACGCAGTATTTT.

There are a few counts of this clonotype. The V call is TRBV10-1, the J call TRBJ1-1, with D possibly matching TRBD1 (5 bases). The CDR3 has 17 amino acids. Germline-derived CDR1 and CDR2 are WNHNN and SYGVQD (reference sequence). V was trimmed by 3 bases and J by 0 bases, leaving 17 bases between them. The CDR3 coding sequence is TGCGCCAGCAGTGAAGGTACGACAGTCTCCATGAACACTGAAGCTTTCTTT. The encoded protein is CASSEGTTVSMNTEAFF.

The chain combines TRBV20-1 with TRBJ2-1; D possibly corresponds to TRBD2 (6 bases). V lost 6 bases and J lost 2, with 14 bases in between. Germline CDR1 reads DFQATT; CDR2 reads SNEGSKA (reference sequence). The CDR3 loop spans 14 amino acids. CDR3 in amino acids: CSAIAADTYNEQFF. The CDR3 DNA is TGCAGTGCGATAGCGGCAGACACCTACAATGAGCAGTTCTTC.

This clonotype showed up many times. V is TRBV10-1 and J is TRBJ2-5; the match to TRBD1 covers 8 bases. V shed 2 bases, J shed 2 bases, and the junction held 1 base outside the gene matches. Germline CDR1 reads WNHNN; CDR2 reads SYGVQD (reference sequence). The CDR3 runs to 14 residues. The CDR3 protein is CASSEDRGQETQYF. The CDR3 nucleotides read TGCGCCAGCAGTGAGGACAGGGGTCAAGAGACCCAGTACTTC.

This clonotype has a handful of counts. The chain couples TRBV5-4 to TRBJ2-3; 11 bases are a match to TRBD2. With V trimmed by 1 base and J by 1 base, 5 bases remained unmatched. CDR3 length: 17 amino acids. Germline-derived CDR1 and CDR2 are SGHNT and YYREEE (reference sequence). The DNA of the CDR3 is TGTGCCAGCAGCTTGCGTTTAGCGGGAGGGGGCACAGATACGCAGTATTTT. This codes for CASSLRLAGGGTDTQYF.

This clonotype was seen many times. V and J are TRBV3-1 and TRBJ2-5; 7 bases agree with TRBD2. Germline assignment: CDR1 LGHDT and CDR2 YNNKEL (reference sequence). There are 15 residues in the CDR3. V trimming: 2 bases; J trimming: 5 bases; junction bases outside the gene matches: 8. The CDR3 here is CASSQRPSGRETQYF. The DNA for the CDR3 is TGTGCCAGCAGCCAACGCCCTAGCGGCAGGGAGACCCAGTACTTC.

This clonotype was counted at least ten times. The chain uses TRBV9 and TRBJ2-2, with TRBD2 matching over 14 bases. The germline V gene has CDR1 SGDLS and CDR2 YYNGEE. The J segment lost 4 bases and the V segment lost 0 bases, leaving 8 bases of the junction unmatched. The CDR3 is 19 residues long. The chain's CDR3 is CASSVGMGTSGSFTGELFF. The CDR3 nucleotides read TGTGCCAGCAGCGTAGGGATGGGGACTAGCGGGAGTTTCACCGGGGAGCTGTTTTTT.

This clonotype was seen at least ten times. The V call is TRBV15, the J call TRBJ2-1; 12 bases fit TRBD2. The CDR3 spans 15 residues. CDR1 LNHNV and CDR2 YYDKDF come from the germline V gene (reference sequence). The J segment lost 7 bases and the V segment lost 0 bases, leaving 1 base of the junction unmatched. DNA of the CDR3: TGTGCCACCAGCAGAGACCTAGCGGGAGGGAATGAGCAGTTCTTC. It specifies CATSRDLAGGNEQFF.

The rearrangement joins TRBV29-1 to TRBJ2-1; D gene uncertain. From germline, CDR1 is SQVTM and CDR2 ANQGSEA. Trimming left V 7 bases short and J 7 bases short, with 14 bases between. This CDR3 has 12 amino acids. The CDR3 reads CSGAPDGNEQFF. The CDR3 region has the DNA TGCAGCGGGGCTCCGGACGGGAATGAGCAGTTCTTC.

This clonotype was recorded at least ten times. V usage is TRBV4-1 and J usage is TRBJ1-5, with unresolved D. The CDR3 has 13 residues. Trimming cost V 0 bases and J 9 bases, with 9 bases left between them. CDR1 is MGHRA and CDR2 is YSYEKL in the germline V gene. The CDR3 here is CASSQDRRSPQHF. The DNA for the CDR3 is TGCGCCAGCAGCCAAGATCGACGGTCGCCCCAGCATTTT.

This clonotype was counted a few times. This sequence joins TRBV11-2 and TRBJ2-3; TRBD2 matches at 9 bases. The junction had 3 bases not matched to a gene; V was cut back by 1 base and J by 1 base. The CDR3 is 16 amino acids. CDR1 and CDR2 (germline): SGHAT, FQNNGV. The CDR3, as DNA: TGTGCCAGCAGCTTAGGTGCGGGAGGGGGCACAGATACGCAGTATTTT. Its protein is CASSLGAGGGTDTQYF. Full variable domain (rest looked up from reference TRBV11-2 and TRBJ2-3): EAGVAQSPRYKIIEKRQSVAFWCNPISGHATLYWYQQILGQGPKLLIQFQNNGVVDDSQLPKDRFSAERLKGVDSTLKIQPAKLEDSAVYLCASSLGAGGGTDTQYFGPGTRLTVL.

This clonotype was recorded many times. The chain joins TRBV29-1 to TRBJ2-1; 8 bases are a match to TRBD2. This CDR3 contains 12 residues. Germline V lookup: CDR1 SQVTM, CDR2 ANQGSEA. J lost 10 bases, V lost 2 bases, and 4 bases had no gene match. The chain's CDR3 is CSVERVAGEQFF. The CDR3 region has the DNA TGCAGCGTTGAACGGGTAGCGGGGGAGCAGTTCTTC.

This clonotype was recorded at least ten times. This chain connects TRBV20-1 to TRBJ2-1; D is possibly TRBD2 (6 bases). V shed 3 bases and J shed 4 bases, with 13 bases lying between them. Looked up from germline, CDR1 is DFQATT and CDR2 is SNEGSKA (reference sequence). This CDR3 is 14 amino acids long. Here the CDR3 DNA reads TGCAGTGCTAGCCTCGCGGGAAGTTACAATGAGCAGTTCTTC. This sequence encodes CSASLAGSYNEQFF.

This clonotype was seen more than once but under ten times. The CDR3 DNA follows: TGTGCCAGCAGTCCCCACACCTCCGGGCCCCAGCATTTT. It translates to CASSPHTSGPQHF. The rearrangement joins TRBV28 to TRBJ1-5, with D hard to call. The ends were cut back, 5 bases at V and 9 bases at J, with 14 bases in the middle. CDR3 length: 13 amino acids. Germline V gives CDR1 MDHEN, CDR2 SYDVKM. Full variable domain (remainder filled in from reference TRBV28 and TRBJ1-5): DVKVTQSSRYLVKRTGEKVFLECVQDMDHENMFWYRQDPGLGLRLIYFSYDVKMKEKGDIPEGYSVSREKKERFSLILESASTNQTSMYLCASSPHTSGPQHFGDGTRLSIL.

The gene calls are TRBV28 and TRBJ2-4; 9 positions match TRBD1. With 5 bases clipped from V and 6 bases from J, the junction kept 5 bases outside the gene matches. CDR3 length: 14 amino acids. Germline values: CDR1 MDHEN, CDR2 SYDVKM. In nucleotides, the CDR3 is TGTGCCAGCAGTCCACGGACAGGGGCAAACATTCAGTACTTC. Amino acid sequence: CASSPRTGANIQYF.

This clonotype was counted a single time. The chain combines TRBV12-3 or TRBV12-4 with TRBJ2-5; 11 bases map to TRBD2. The CDR3 is 15 amino acids. After removal of 5 bases from V and 4 bases from J, the junction contained 6 bases not matched to a gene. The CDR3 sequence: CASSDGLAGTETQYF. CDR3 DNA sequence: TGTGCCAGCAGTGACGGACTAGCGGGCACAGAGACCCAGTACTTC.

The sample holds many counts of this clonotype. The chain combines TRBV5-5 with TRBJ2-1; 12 nucleotides line up with TRBD2. V trimming: 0 bases; J trimming: 9 bases; junction bases outside the gene matches: 4. The CDR3 is 15 residues long. Germline V gene data show CDR1 as SGHKS and CDR2 as YYEKEE (reference sequence). The CDR3 spells CASSLVTSGSREQFF. The CDR3 bases are TGTGCCAGCAGCTTGGTGACTAGCGGGAGCCGTGAGCAGTTCTTC.

This clonotype has ten or more counts. V gene TRBV4-3 combines with J gene TRBJ1-6; D uncertain. The CDR3 has 13 residues. V dropped 0 bases and J dropped 11 bases, with 8 bases sitting between them. Germline CDR1 reads LGHNA; CDR2 reads YSLEER. CDR3 protein: CASSQESGAPLHF. The CDR3 DNA reads as TGCGCCAGCAGCCAAGAGAGTGGAGCACCCCTCCACTTT.